The 23 T cell receptor beta chains below were found in one sample sequenced in a study of cytomegalovirus exposure and HLA in healthy donors. PCR was performed using 60 Vbeta and 13 Jbeta primers. The assay was immunoSEQ multiplex PCR, and TCRdb's table has in-frame clones only and misses some. The specimen's table records about 200,000 clones. The material sequenced was PBMCs. The receptors shown here come from a boy aged 5-17 years in good health and CMV-seronegative.

The V and J genes are TRBV7-8 and TRBJ1-2; tentative D call: TRBD1 (5 bases). Germline V gene lookup returns CDR1 SGHVS and CDR2 FQNEAQ. CDR3 length equals 14 residues. The germline V and J ends were trimmed by 1 base and 8 bases, with 14 bases remaining between them. The CDR3 reads CASSLDGRANGYTF. In DNA form, the CDR3 reads TGTGCCAGCAGCTTAGATGGCAGGGCTAACGGCTACACCTTC.

V gene TRBV6-1 combines with J gene TRBJ2-3; 12 bases match TRBD2. There are 19 residues in the CDR3. V was clipped by 4 bases and J by 2 bases; unmatched bases: 13. Germline V CDR1 and CDR2: MNHNS, SASEGT. CDR3 coding DNA: TGTGCCAGCAGTGGACCTACCCCGGGACTAGCGGGTGTCACAGATACGCAGTATTTT. Amino acid sequence: CASSGPTPGLAGVTDTQYF.

The chain couples TRBV5-5 to TRBJ1-1; D not resolved. Germline CDR1 reads SGHKS; CDR2 reads YYEKEE (reference sequence). This CDR3 has 13 residues. The V end lost 7 bases, the J end lost 0 bases, and 10 bases lay between the germline ends. Here the CDR3 reads CASYQVMNTEAFF. For the CDR3, the DNA is TGTGCCAGCTACCAGGTAATGAACACTGAAGCTTTCTTT.

The DNA for the CDR3 is TGCGCCAGCAGTGACGGCGGTACAGCCAAAAACATTCAGTACTTC. Translated, it gives CASSDGGTAKNIQYF. V and J are TRBV10-1 and TRBJ2-4; the D is unclear. Between the trimmed V and J ends, which lost 3 bases and 0 bases, there was a span of 9 bases. Germline V CDR1 and CDR2: WNHNN, SYGVQD (reference sequence). The CDR3 covers 15 residues.

The rearrangement uses TRBV4-1 and TRBJ2-2; 9 bases align to TRBD1. From germline, CDR1 is MGHRA and CDR2 YSYEKL. There are 17 residues in the CDR3. The trim removed 3 bases at V and 0 bases at J, leaving 5 bases unmatched. The CDR3 DNA reads as TGCGCCAGCAGCCAGCCCGGGACAGGGACGAACACCGGGGAGCTGTTTTTT. It specifies CASSQPGTGTNTGELFF.

The chain couples TRBV7-9 to TRBJ2-5; 7 bases match TRBD2. The J segment lost 1 base and the V segment lost 4 bases, leaving 12 bases of the junction unmatched. CDR1 is SEHNR, CDR2 FQNEAQ, per germline (reference sequence). CDR3 size: 17 residues. In nucleotides, the CDR3 is TGTGCCAGCAGCTGGGAGAGAGGGCTAGCGGTCCAAGAGACCCAGTACTTC. Translation: CASSWERGLAVQETQYF.

V gene TRBV7-8 combines with J gene TRBJ1-4; no clear D. In germline, CDR1 is SGHVS, CDR2 FQNEAQ. Trimming cost V 3 bases and J 6 bases, with 17 bases left between them. The CDR3 is 16 residues long. The CDR3 DNA follows: TGTGCCAGCAGCTTTAAAGGAGGAGAAGACCATGAAAAACTGTTTTTT. This sequence encodes CASSFKGGEDHEKLFF.

The gene calls are TRBV4-2 and TRBJ1-4; perhaps TRBD1 as D (5 bases). The germline V gene has CDR1 LGHNA and CDR2 YNFKEQ. The CDR3 sequence is 13 residues long. V was trimmed by 10 bases and J by 4 bases, leaving 13 bases between them. CDR3 nucleotides: TGTGCCACTTCGGACATCGGTAATGAAAAACTGTTTTTT. Amino acids: CATSDIGNEKLFF.

V is TRBV5-4 and J is TRBJ2-3; 15 bases line up with TRBD2. The CDR3 runs 17 residues. Germline CDR1 SGHNT, CDR2 YYREEE (reference sequence). J was trimmed by 5 bases and V by 4 bases; bases with no gene match: 8. The CDR3 sequence is CASSLGTSGGKGDTQYF. The CDR3 DNA sequence: TGTGCCAGCAGCCTCGGGACTAGCGGGGGGAAAGGAGATACGCAGTATTTT.

The chain is built from TRBV18 and TRBJ1-2, with a possible D match to TRBD1 (6 bases). The ends were cut back, 3 bases at V and 6 bases at J, with 20 bases in the middle. CDR3 length: 16 amino acids. The V gene's germline CDR1 is KGHSH and CDR2 LQKENI. The CDR3 is CASSPTQTGYGNGYTF. In DNA form, the CDR3 reads TGTGCCAGCTCACCGACCCAGACAGGCTATGGGAATGGCTACACCTTC.

The rearrangement uses TRBV25-1 and TRBJ1-6; 7 nucleotides line up with TRBD1. The CDR3 spans 14 residues. Germline CDR1 is MGHDK and CDR2 is SYGVNS. V trimming: 5 bases; J trimming: 11 bases; junction bases outside the gene matches: 9. CDR3: CASSQQGDGAPLHF. CDR3 bases: TGTGCCAGCAGTCAGCAGGGGGACGGTGCACCCCTCCACTTT.

CDR3 DNA sequence: TGTGCCACGCGTCGCCGCGAGAACTATGGCTACACCTTC. It is translated as CATRRRENYGYTF. The chain combines TRBV19 with TRBJ1-2; D is unclear. CDR1 is LNHDA, CDR2 SQIVND, per germline (reference sequence). The CDR3 totals 13 residues. V was pared by 10 bases and J by 2 bases, with 14 bases between.

The chain recombines TRBV15 with TRBJ1-6; perhaps TRBD1 as D (5 bases). V was cut by 1 base and J by 10 bases, with 11 bases left in between. This CDR3 has 14 residues. Germline V gene lookup returns CDR1 LNHNV and CDR2 YYDKDF (reference sequence). CDR3 amino acids: CATSRGQGNSPLHF. Here the CDR3 DNA reads TGTGCCACCAGCAGAGGCCAGGGAAACTCACCCCTCCACTTT.

The chain has TRBV11-3 and TRBJ1-1; D unclear. V lost 4 bases and J lost 3, with 9 bases in between. Per germline, CDR1 SGHNT and CDR2 YENEEA. The CDR3 is 13 amino acids. The DNA for the CDR3 is TGTGCCAGCAGCTCGGGTACGGACACTGAAGCTTTCTTT. Its protein is CASSSGTDTEAFF.

The V call is TRBV6-5, the J call TRBJ2-7; D not resolved. V shed 6 bases and J shed 4 bases, with 16 bases lying between them. Germline assignment: CDR1 MNHEY and CDR2 SVGAGI. This CDR3 is 14 amino acids long. CDR3 in DNA: TGTGCCAGCAGACCGACACGTAGTGGTTACGAGCAGTACTTC. This encodes CASRPTRSGYEQYF.

This rearrangement joins TRBV6-1 to TRBJ2-7, with TRBD1 as a possible D gene (5 bases). The V and J ends lost 4 bases and 0 bases respectively, with 16 bases between them. This CDR3 comprises 16 residues. Germline V gene sequence: CDR1 MNHNS, CDR2 SASEGT. The DNA for the CDR3 is TGTGCCAGCAGTGTATTCAGGGCCCTAACCTCCTACGAGCAGTACTTC. Amino acid sequence: CASSVFRALTSYEQYF.

The chain combines TRBV14 with TRBJ2-7; 9 positions agree with TRBD1. The J segment lost 2 bases and the V segment lost 4 bases, leaving 6 bases of the junction unmatched. Germline CDR1 is SGHDN and CDR2 is FVKESK. This CDR3 comprises 15 residues. CDR3 sequence (DNA): TGTGCCAGCAGCCCGTGGACAGGGGCGGCCTACGAGCAGTACTTC. Encoded protein: CASSPWTGAAYEQYF.

The V call is TRBV9, the J call TRBJ1-1, with 7 bases identical to TRBD1. The junction had 11 bases not matched to a gene; V was cut back by 7 bases and J by 2 bases. CDR3 length equals 15 residues. CDR1 and CDR2 from the germline V gene are SGDLS and YYNGEE. For the CDR3, the DNA is TGTGCCAGCGGACGCAGCACAGGGGTTAACACTGAAGCTTTCTTT. It codes for CASGRSTGVNTEAFF.

The chain couples TRBV19 to TRBJ2-7; D possibly corresponds to TRBD1 (6 bases). Germline V lookup: CDR1 LNHDA, CDR2 SQIVND (reference sequence). Trimming took 3 bases from V and 2 from J, leaving 8 bases between them. The CDR3 totals 13 residues. This chain's CDR3 is CASSIAGAYEQYF. Here the CDR3 DNA reads TGTGCCAGTAGTATCGCAGGGGCCTACGAGCAGTACTTC.

The V and J genes are TRBV6-5 and TRBJ1-6, with a tentative D call TRBD1 (5 bases). The CDR3 covers 16 residues. Looked up from germline, CDR1 is MNHEY and CDR2 is SVGAGI. The V end was cut by 2 bases, the J end by 8 bases, with 16 bases between. The CDR3 region is CASSYTLQRGDSPLHF. The CDR3 DNA reads as TGTGCCAGCAGTTACACACTACAGCGGGGGGATTCACCCCTCCACTTT.

V gene TRBV30 combines with J gene TRBJ1-1; 7 bases fit TRBD1. The trim removed 4 bases at V and 5 bases at J, leaving 10 bases unmatched. CDR1 GTSNPN and CDR2 SVGIG come from the germline V gene (reference sequence). This CDR3 is built from 14 residues. The CDR3 reads CAWNKGGVITEAFF. For the CDR3, the DNA is TGTGCCTGGAACAAAGGGGGCGTGATAACTGAAGCTTTCTTT. The entire variable domain, with the rest obtained from reference TRBV30 and TRBJ1-1, is as follows: SQTIHQWPATLVQPVGSPLSLECTVEGTSNPNLYWYRQAAGRGLQLLFYSVGIGQISSEVPQNLSASRPQDRQFILSSKKLLLSDSGFYLCAWNKGGVITEAFFGQGTRLTVV.

Comments on this clone: Without the conserved terminal phenylalanine or tryptophan, this CDR3 likely stems from a read error. This chain's CDR3 is CASSQDAGKRNSPLHS. CDR3 nucleotide sequence: TGCGCCAGCAGCCAAGATGCAGGGAAAAGAAATTCACCCCTCCACTCT. The chain couples TRBV4-3 to TRBJ1-6; possibly TRBD1 for D (5 bases). Trimming removed 0 bases from V and 7 bases from J, with 13 bases in between. CDR1 is LGHNA, CDR2 YSLEER, per germline. This CDR3 contains 16 residues.

V is TRBV4-1 and J is TRBJ1-3; 9 bases align to TRBD1. V shed 4 bases and J 4 bases; nucleotides not matched to a gene: 17. Looked up from germline, CDR1 is MGHRA and CDR2 is YSYEKL. The length of the CDR3 is 19 residues. The CDR3 is CASSPRSGQGFLSGNTIYF. Here the CDR3 DNA reads TGCGCCAGCAGCCCCCGGTCGGGACAGGGTTTTTTGTCCGGAAACACCATATATTTT.